The rows below give T cell receptor beta chains drawn from one sample of a study of cytotoxic CD8 clonotypes in ibrutinib-treated CLL. TCRdb keeps only in-frame clones here, not all; method: immunoSEQ multiplex PCR. The sample has 300,000 or so clones, 67% seen once; the top ten hold just under 6.5%. The sample here was PBMCs, taken after 36 months of ibrutinib treatment. The origin of the receptors is a human donor with chronic lymphocytic leukemia. CDR3s include the opening cysteine and the closing phenylalanine or tryptophan. Fields, in order: J gene, V gene, D gene, clone size, CDR3 protein, CDR3 DNA. The D gene is left open where the match is weak. Part of the rows lack a size; the others show once, few, many or a class for expanded clones.

TRBJ1-5 | TRBV11-2 | - | - | CASSLVSPGIRRQPQHF | TGTGCCAGCAGCTTAGTCTCCCCAGGGATTAGGAGGCAGCCCCAGCATTTT
TRBJ2-1 | TRBV18 | - | - | CASSPKVSIYNEQFF | TGTGCCAGCTCACCGAAAGTTTCCATCTACAATGAGCAGTTCTTC
TRBJ2-2 | TRBV7-3 | - | - | CASSRPSTGELFF | TGTGCCAGCAGCCGACCCTCCACCGGGGAGCTGTTTTTT
TRBJ2-7 | TRBV2 | TRBD1 | few | CASRGTGGSYEQYF | TGTGCCAGCAGAGGGACAGGGGGCTCCTACGAGCAGTACTTC
TRBJ1-2 | TRBV29-1 | - | few | CSVVGGQGGYTF | TGCAGCGTTGTCGGGGGCCAAGGTGGCTACACCTTC
TRBJ2-3 | TRBV10-1 | - | - | CASSGGQGWYPDTQYF | TGCGCCAGCAGTGGGGGTCAGGGGTGGTATCCAGATACGCAGTATTTT
TRBJ1-2 | TRBV6-1 | - | - | CASSGKQGTRGYGYTF | TGTGCCAGCAGTGGTAAACAAGGGACACGGGGCTATGGCTACACCTTC
TRBJ2-2 | TRBV27 | TRBD2 | few | CASASGSDTGELFF | TGTGCCAGTGCTAGCGGGAGTGACACCGGGGAGCTGTTTTTT
TRBJ2-3 | TRBV11-3 | TRBD2 | - | CASSLGVAGESTDTQYF | TGTGCCAGCAGCTTAGGAGTAGCGGGAGAGAGCACAGATACGCAGTATTTT
TRBJ2-7 | TRBV11-3 | TRBD1 | once | CASGKGQGFHEQYF | TGTGCCAGCGGCAAGGGACAGGGCTTCCACGAGCAGTACTTC
TRBJ2-3 | TRBV5-1 | - | few | CASSLVGSTDTQYF | TGCGCCAGCAGCTTGGTAGGGAGCACAGATACGCAGTATTTT
TRBJ1-6 | TRBV6-5 | TRBD1 | - | CASSLTGTGASPLHF | TGTGCCAGCAGTCTAACCGGGACAGGGGCTTCACCCCTCCACTTT
TRBJ2-5 | TRBV4-1 | - | - | CASSQVASQETQYF | TGCGCCAGCAGCCAAGTCGCCAGTCAAGAGACCCAGTACTTC
TRBJ1-1 | TRBV19 | TRBD1 | - | CASRSPPGQGARTEAFF | TGTGCCAGTAGGAGCCCCCCGGGACAGGGGGCGCGGACTGAAGCTTTCTTT
TRBJ2-7 | TRBV7-8 | - | - | CASSLGLAYEQYF | TGTGCCAGCAGCTTGGGGCTAGCCTACGAGCAGTACTTC
TRBJ2-7 | TRBV20-1 | - | few | CSARELYEQYF | TGCAGTGCTAGGGAACTCTACGAGCAGTACTTC
TRBJ1-1 | TRBV7-9 | TRBD1 | - | CASSSTGTGNTEAFF | TGTGCCAGCAGCTCCACCGGGACAGGGAACACTGAAGCTTTCTTT
TRBJ1-5 | TRBV5-6 | TRBD1 | - | CASSLGGQGAAQHF | TGTGCCAGCAGCTTGGGTGGACAGGGGGCGGCCCAGCATTTT
TRBJ2-1 | TRBV7-2 | - | - | CASSLGLYNEQFF | TGTGCCAGCAGCTTAGGGCTGTACAATGAGCAGTTCTTC
TRBJ2-2 | TRBV9 | TRBD1 | - | CASSERDRRTLRTGELFF | TGTGCCAGCAGCGAAAGGGACAGGCGGACCCTCCGCACCGGGGAGCTGTTTTTT
TRBJ2-1 | TRBV28 | TRBD2 | - | CASSPGLADPYNEQFF | TGTGCCAGCAGTCCGGGACTAGCGGACCCCTACAATGAGCAGTTCTTC
TRBJ1-2 | TRBV11-3 | - | - | CASSPCQGNTF | TGTGCCAGCAGCCCTTGTCAGGGAAACACCTTC
TRBJ2-7 | TRBV5-1 | TRBD2 | once | CASTQSQLAGDEQYF | TGCGCCAGCACCCAATCTCAACTAGCGGGAGACGAGCAGTACTTC
TRBJ1-4 | TRBV4-2 | - | - | CASSQDGQGLEKLFF | TGTGCCAGCAGCCAAGACGGTCAGGGGTTGGAAAAACTGTTTTTT
TRBJ2-1 | TRBV6-5 | - | - | CASRIGAHNEQFF | TGTGCCAGCAGAATCGGAGCTCACAATGAGCAGTTCTTC
TRBJ1-1 | TRBV9 | - | - | CASSVVVGEGSEAFF | TGTGCCAGCAGCGTAGTGGTGGGGGAGGGAAGTGAAGCTTTCTTT
TRBJ2-2 | TRBV19 | TRBD1 | - | CATPHRGHVTGELFF | TGTGCCACCCCACACAGGGGGCATGTCACCGGGGAGCTGTTTTTT
TRBJ2-7 | TRBV7-9 | TRBD1 | - | CASSLEDRGHEQYF | TGTGCCAGCAGCTTAGAGGACAGGGGGCACGAGCAGTACTTC
TRBJ2-1 | TRBV5-4 | TRBD2 | - | CASSLKLAGGNEQFF | TGTGCCAGCAGCTTGAAACTAGCGGGCGGTAATGAGCAGTTCTTC
TRBJ1-3 | TRBV27 | - | - | CASSQVSDYRNTIYF | TGTGCCAGCAGTCAGGTTTCGGATTATCGAAACACCATATATTTT
TRBJ1-5 | TRBV9 | - | - | CASRGHLATPGNQPQHF | TGTGCCAGCAGGGGACATTTAGCAACCCCAGGCAATCAGCCCCAGCATTTT
TRBJ1-2 | TRBV19 | - | - | CASMVAYYGYTF | TGTGCCAGTATGGTCGCGTACTATGGCTACACCTTC
TRBJ2-7 | TRBV7-2 | - | - | CASSLGPSVYEQYF | TGTGCCAGCAGCTTAGGCCCGAGCGTCTACGAGCAGTACTTC
TRBJ2-1 | TRBV6-6 | - | - | CASSLGVGVGGNEQFF | TGTGCCAGCAGTTTAGGCGTAGGAGTAGGGGGCAATGAGCAGTTCTTC
TRBJ2-7 | TRBV5-1 | TRBD1 | - | CASRQGAGDEQYF | TGCGCCAGCAGACAGGGGGCTGGGGACGAGCAGTACTTC
TRBJ1-4 | TRBV9 | - | - | CASSYEDFWGNEKLFF | TGTGCCAGCAGCTACGAGGATTTTTGGGGTAATGAAAAACTGTTTTTT
TRBJ1-3 | TRBV7-5 | - | - | CVRSLARETSSGNTIYF | TGTGTCAGAAGCTTAGCTCGGGAGACTAGCTCTGGAAACACCATATATTTT
TRBJ2-1 | TRBV18 | - | once | CASSPPQSSYNEQFF | TGTGCCAGCTCACCACCGCAGAGCTCCTACAATGAGCAGTTCTTC
TRBJ2-7 | TRBV5-4 | TRBD1 | - | CASANPGQGKYEQYF | TGTGCCAGCGCAAACCCGGGACAGGGAAAGTACGAGCAGTACTTC
TRBJ2-5 | TRBV29-1 | - | - | CSVITGSMSGETQYF | TGCAGCGTTATAACGGGTTCTATGTCTGGGGAGACCCAGTACTTC
TRBJ2-5 | TRBV9 | TRBD1 | - | CASRGRDSKETQYF | TGTGCCAGCAGAGGAAGGGACAGTAAAGAGACCCAGTACTTC
TRBJ1-1 | TRBV29-1 | TRBD1 | - | CSVKTGDTEAFF | TGCAGCGTCAAAACAGGGGACACTGAAGCTTTCTTT
TRBJ1-1 | TRBV7-6 | - | - | CASSSGLGYTEAFF | TGTGCCAGCAGCTCAGGGTTGGGGTACACTGAAGCTTTCTTT
TRBJ1-1 | TRBV5-6 | TRBD1 | - | CASSLVPGQGRGTEAFF | TGTGCCAGCAGCCTAGTCCCGGGACAGGGGAGAGGCACTGAAGCTTTCTTT
TRBJ2-1 | TRBV19 | - | few | CASKGRGTESYNEQFF | TGTGCCAGTAAGGGCCGCGGGACCGAATCCTACAATGAGCAGTTCTTC
TRBJ1-3 | TRBV21-1 | - | - | CASSKEGVGAAGNTIYF | TGTGCCAGCAGCAAAGAAGGGGTAGGGGCGGCTGGAAACACCATATATTTT
TRBJ2-5 | TRBV29-1 | - | once | CSVDRGPVETQYF | TGCAGCGTTGATCGGGGGCCGGTAGAGACCCAGTACTTC
TRBJ1-3 | TRBV6-1 | - | few | CASSATGGSGNTIYF | TGTGCCAGCAGTGCCACCGGGGGCTCTGGAAACACCATATATTTT
TRBJ2-7 | TRBV28 | - | few | CASSFQGPYEQYF | TGTGCCAGCAGTTTCCAGGGCCCCTACGAGCAGTACTTC
TRBJ2-1 | TRBV9 | TRBD2 | - | CASSVDGRARNEQFF | TGTGCCAGCAGCGTAGACGGGAGGGCCCGCAATGAGCAGTTCTTC
TRBJ2-1 | TRBV9 | TRBD2 | few | CASSVGGSEYNEQFF | TGTGCCAGCAGCGTAGGCGGGAGCGAGTACAATGAGCAGTTCTTC
TRBJ1-6 | TRBV7-2 | TRBD1 | few | CASSLDRGYNSPLHF | TGTGCCAGCAGCTTGGACAGGGGTTATAATTCACCCCTCCACTTT